The sequence of this TCR beta chain was determined in a study of OX40 agonist ivuxolimab in advanced cancers. Measured with immunoSEQ multiplex PCR; TCRdb has only the in-frame clones, and not every one. The sample lists about 75,000 clones; 80% to 90% were seen once. V lost 0 bases to trimming and J lost 5 bases; unmatched junction nucleotides: 11. Looked up from germline, CDR1 is PRHDT and CDR2 is FYEKMQ (reference sequence). CDR3 length equals 18 residues. The specimen comprised CD4+ or CD8+ T cells sorted from blood, sampled in a trial of the OX40 agonist ivuxolimab. The TCR originated in an adult with an advanced solid tumor such as melanoma, head and neck, liver or kidney cancer. V and J are TRBV13 and TRBJ2-7; 12 bases map to TRBD2. CDR3: CASSLGQTSGRELDEQYF. The CDR3 nucleotides are TGTGCCAGCAGCTTAGGCCAGACTAGCGGGAGAGAATTAGACGAGCAGTACTTC.